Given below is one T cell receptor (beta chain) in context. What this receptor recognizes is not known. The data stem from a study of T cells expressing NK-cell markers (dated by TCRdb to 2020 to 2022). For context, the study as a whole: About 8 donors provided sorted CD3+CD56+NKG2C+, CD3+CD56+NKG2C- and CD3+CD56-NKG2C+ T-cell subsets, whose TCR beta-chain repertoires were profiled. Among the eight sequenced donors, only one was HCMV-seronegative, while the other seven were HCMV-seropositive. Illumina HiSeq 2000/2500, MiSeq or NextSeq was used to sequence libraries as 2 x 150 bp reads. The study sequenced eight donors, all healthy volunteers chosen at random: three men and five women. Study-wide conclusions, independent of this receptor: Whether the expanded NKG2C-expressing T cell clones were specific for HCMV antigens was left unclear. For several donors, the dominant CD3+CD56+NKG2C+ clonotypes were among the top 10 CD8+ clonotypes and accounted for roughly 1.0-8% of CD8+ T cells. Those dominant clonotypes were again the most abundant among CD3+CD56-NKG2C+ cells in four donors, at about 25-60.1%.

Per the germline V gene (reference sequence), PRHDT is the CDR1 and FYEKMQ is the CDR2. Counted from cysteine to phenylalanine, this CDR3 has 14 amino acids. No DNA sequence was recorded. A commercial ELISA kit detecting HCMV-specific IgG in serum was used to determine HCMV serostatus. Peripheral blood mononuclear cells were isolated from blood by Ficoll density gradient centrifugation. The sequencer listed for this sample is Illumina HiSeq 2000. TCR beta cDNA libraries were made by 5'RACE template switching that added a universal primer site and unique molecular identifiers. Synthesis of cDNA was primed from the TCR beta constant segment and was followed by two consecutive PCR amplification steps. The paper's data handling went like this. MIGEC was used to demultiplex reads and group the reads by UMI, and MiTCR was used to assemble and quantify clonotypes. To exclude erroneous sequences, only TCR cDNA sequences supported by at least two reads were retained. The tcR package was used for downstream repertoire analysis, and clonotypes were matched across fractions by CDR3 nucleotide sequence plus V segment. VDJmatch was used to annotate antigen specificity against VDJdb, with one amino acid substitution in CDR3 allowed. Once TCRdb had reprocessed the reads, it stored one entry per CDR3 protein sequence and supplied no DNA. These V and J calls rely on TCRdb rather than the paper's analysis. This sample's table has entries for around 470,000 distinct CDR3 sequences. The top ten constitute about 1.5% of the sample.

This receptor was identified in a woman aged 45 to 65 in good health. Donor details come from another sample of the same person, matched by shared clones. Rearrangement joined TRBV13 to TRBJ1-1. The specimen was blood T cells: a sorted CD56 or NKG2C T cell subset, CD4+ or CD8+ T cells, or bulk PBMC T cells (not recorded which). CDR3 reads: CASTVRARNTEAFF.